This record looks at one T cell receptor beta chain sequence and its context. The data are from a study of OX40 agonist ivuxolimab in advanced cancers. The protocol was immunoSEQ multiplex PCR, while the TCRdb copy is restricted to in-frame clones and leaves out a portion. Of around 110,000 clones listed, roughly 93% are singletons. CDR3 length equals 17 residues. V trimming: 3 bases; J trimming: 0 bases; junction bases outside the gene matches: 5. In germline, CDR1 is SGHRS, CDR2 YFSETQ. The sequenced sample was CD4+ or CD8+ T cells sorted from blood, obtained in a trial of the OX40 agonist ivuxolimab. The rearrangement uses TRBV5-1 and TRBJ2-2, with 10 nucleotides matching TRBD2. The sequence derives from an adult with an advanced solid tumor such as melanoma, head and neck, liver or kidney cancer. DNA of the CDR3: TGCGCCAGCAGCTATACGACTAGCGGGTCGAACACCGGGGAGCTGTTTTTT. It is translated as CASSYTTSGSNTGELFF.